This TCR beta chain was sequenced during a study of blood T cell repertoires in COVID-19. About the study: There were acute and convalescent COVID-19 samples, and they came from the United States, Italy and Spain. From T cells, B-cell-depleted T cells, or PBMCs came the material, which was cDNA or gDNA.

Authors' analysis steps: Amplified reference gene primers provided the basis for estimating nucleated cell counts. Sequencing used immunoSEQ multiplex PCR; TCRdb keeps in-frame clones, though not all of them. V and J calls and clone size are as listed in that table; D and trimming were resolved from the DNA. The sample includes 200,000 to 250,000 clones, 70% to 90% seen only once; the top ten take 2.9%. Germline V gene sequence: CDR1 MNHEY, CDR2 SMNVEV (reference sequence). The CDR3 consists of 20 residues. Trimming removed 0 bases from V and 2 bases from J; junction bases left unmatched: 13. The V call is TRBV27, the J call TRBJ2-1; 10 bases align to TRBD2. The sequence was collected from a man in his forties or fifties who had recovered from COVID-19. The specimen was peripheral blood. This CDR3 reads CASSLSGLPGLARTYNEQFF. The DNA of the CDR3 is TGTGCCAGCAGTTTATCGGGGCTCCCGGGACTAGCGCGGACCTACAATGAGCAGTTCTTC.